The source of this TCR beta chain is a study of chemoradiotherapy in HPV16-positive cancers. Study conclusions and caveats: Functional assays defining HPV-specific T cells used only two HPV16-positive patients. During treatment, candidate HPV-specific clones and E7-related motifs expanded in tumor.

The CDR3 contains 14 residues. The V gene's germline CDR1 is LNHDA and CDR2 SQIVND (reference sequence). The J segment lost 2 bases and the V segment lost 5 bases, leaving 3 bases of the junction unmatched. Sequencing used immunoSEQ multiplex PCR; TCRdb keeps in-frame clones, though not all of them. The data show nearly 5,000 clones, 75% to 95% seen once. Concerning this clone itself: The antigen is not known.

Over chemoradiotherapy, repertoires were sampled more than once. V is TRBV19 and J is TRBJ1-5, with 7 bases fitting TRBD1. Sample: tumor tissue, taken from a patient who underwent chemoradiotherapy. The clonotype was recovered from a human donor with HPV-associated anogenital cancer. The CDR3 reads CASSWDSRNQPQHF. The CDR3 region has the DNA TGTGCCAGTAGTTGGGACAGCCGCAATCAGCCCCAGCATTTT. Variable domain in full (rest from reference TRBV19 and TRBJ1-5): DGGITQSPKYLFRKEGQNVTLSCEQNLNHDAMYWYRQDPGQGLRLIYYSQIVNDFQKGDIAEGYSVSREKKESFPLTVTSAQKNPTAFYLCASSWDSRNQPQHFGDGTRLSIL.